Here is one T cell receptor (beta chain) with its context. The data were obtained in a study of blood T cell repertoires in COVID-19. Study overall: Samples taken during acute and convalescent COVID-19 were collected in the United States, Italy and Spain.

Authors' data handling: Estimation of nucleated cell counts relied on the amplification of reference gene primers. TCRdb's table, derived via immunoSEQ multiplex PCR, lists solely in-frame clones and lacks some. The V and J calls and clone size were taken over from that table, and D and trimming were inferred from the DNA. In the table there are approximately 99,000 clones, 75% to 85% of which are singletons. J lost 12 bases, V lost 1 base, and 10 bases had no gene match. This CDR3 region has 15 residues. Germline CDR1 reads LGHNT; CDR2 reads FRNRAP. Specimen: peripheral blood. The V gene is TRBV12-5, the J gene TRBJ2-1; TRBD1 agrees at 9 bases. The sequence was obtained from a woman aged 80 or older with active or convalescent COVID-19. CDR3 in DNA: TGTGCTAGTGGTTTGGGGACAGGGGAGAATAAAGTGCAGTTCTTC. Amino acids: CASGLGTGENKVQFF.